This TCR beta chain originates from a study of T cells in localized non-small cell lung cancer (dated by TCRdb to about 2020). Regarding the research as a whole: The study examined T cell repertoires in approximately 240 patients with early-stage NSCLC and compared tumors with uninvolved tumor-adjacent lungs. All 236 NSCLC patients in the cohort were treatment-naive and had localized lung tumors that were resected. A mean age of approximately 66 years was recorded for the NSCLC patients, of whom around 140 were male and over 100 were female.

At diagnosis, peripheral blood, uninvolved tumor-adjacent lung and tumor were collected and stored as a combination of fresh-frozen and FFPE material. For TCR repertoire profiling, the blood samples were analyzed as peripheral blood mononuclear cells. Comment on this clone: Its antigen is unknown. The record has no base qualities; no much larger clone is one base away.

Study-wide conclusions, independent of this receptor: Because the study design was exploratory, TCR variables were selected using unadjusted p-values without false-discovery rate correction. Uninvolved tumor-adjacent lung showed the highest T cell clonality, higher than tumor, which suggests more focused antigenic responses in the uninvolved tumor-adjacent lung. Higher T cell density in blood was associated with longer overall survival, whereas higher clonality in adjacent lung was associated with shorter survival. Because multi-region tumor sequencing was not performed, intratumor heterogeneity could not be ruled out. A median of around 57 of the top 100 tumor clones turned up in the paired uninvolved adjacent lung, and some 28 of those clones also ranked among the top 100 of that same adjacent lung.

TCR beta CDR3 regions were sequenced from DNA using the immunoSEQ Assay. The authors processed their data as follows. T cell density was computed as TCR beta template counts normalized to usable DNA estimated by amplifying housekeeping genes. The preseqR package was used to estimate richness by extrapolating to 400,000 templates for PBMC samples and to 120,000 templates for tissue samples. Clonality was defined by subtracting Pielou's evenness from one. Tissue-enriched TCRs were identified through differential abundance testing performed on productive amino-acid clonotypes, with a minimum total count of 5 and an alpha of 0.1. The Jaccard Index and the Morisita Overlap Index were used to measure repertoire overlap between compartments. GLIPH clustered TCR beta CDR3s with public tetramer-defined viral CDR3s; viral motifs required at least three viral sequences plus V-gene enrichment. The source is immuneACCESS, and TCRdb retained only in-frame sequences with V and J called. Part of the clones is not carried over; for the studies checked, unresolved V genes explain less than half of this, and the remainder is unexplained. The DNA was the basis for D and trimming; V, J and clone size are from that table. Within this sample are roughly 36,000 clones, with roughly nine tenths of them counted one time only. Together, the top ten hold around 6% of the sample.

CDR1 MNHEY and CDR2 SMNVEV are derived from the germline V gene (reference sequence). The germline ends are 13 bases apart after V is trimmed by 5 bases and J by 4 bases. From its cysteine to its phenylalanine, the CDR3 spans 14 amino acids. The sequence is cut down to CDR3 DNA, 42 bases in frame from base 1. This receptor was obtained from a man aged 40 to 69 with stage II lung adenocarcinoma. Recombination joined TRBV27 with TRBJ2-3; the D gene is unclear. Here the sequenced sample was PBMCs, taken before any cancer treatment. The bases are TGTGCCAGCAGTCGCTTGGTAGAGGCAGATACGCAGTATTTT. It codes for CASSRLVEADTQYF.